The 22 T cell receptor beta chains reported below all come from one sample, sequenced in a study of T cell responses to AZD1222 COVID-19 vaccine. The repertoire was sequenced with immunoSEQ multiplex PCR; TCRdb's copy has only in-frame clones and lacks some. This table has approximately 100,000 clones, over 80% appearing once. The sample in question was peripheral blood, obtained on day 0 of AZD1222 vaccination. These receptors were obtained from an adult in good health.

V and J are TRBV27 and TRBJ1-5, with 12 bases that match TRBD1. Germline CDR1 and CDR2: MNHEY and SMNVEV (reference sequence). Trimming took 5 bases from V and 2 from J; bases not matched to a gene: 10. The CDR3 is made up of 18 amino acids. This CDR3 is CASSTGTGGVRGNQPQHF. In DNA form, the CDR3 reads TGTGCCAGCAGTACCGGGACAGGGGGCGTCCGGGGCAATCAGCCCCAGCATTTT.

V is TRBV5-8 and J is TRBJ2-7; 7 nucleotides line up with TRBD1. Germline V gene data show CDR1 as SGHTS and CDR2 as YDEGEE. Trimming cost V 2 bases and J 5 bases; bases outside gene matches: 7. The CDR3 sequence is 14 residues long. The CDR3 DNA sequence: TGTGCCAGCAGCTTCGACAGGGTCGTAGACGAGCAGTACTTC. Translated, it gives CASSFDRVVDEQYF. Using reference TRBV5-8 and TRBJ2-7 for the parts outside the CDR3, the full variable domain is EAGVTQSPTHLIKTRGQQATLRCSPISGHTSVYWYQQALGLGLQFLLWYDEGEERNRGNFPPRFSGRQFPNYSSELNVNALELEDSALYLCASSFDRVVDEQYFGPGTRLTVT.

The genes are TRBV2 and TRBJ2-1; 8 positions agree with TRBD1. J lost 5 bases, V lost 6 bases, and 3 bases had no gene match. This CDR3 region has 13 residues. Germline CDR1 is SNHLY and CDR2 is FYNNEI. The CDR3 loop reads CASSVDRDNEQFF. CDR3 nucleotides: TGTGCCAGCAGCGTGGACAGGGACAATGAGCAGTTCTTC.

This clone was found a few times. The sample contains more than one DNA sequence encoding this CDR3. The chain recombines TRBV10-3 with TRBJ1-4; D unresolved. CDR1 and CDR2 from the germline V gene are ENHRY and SYGVKD. The CDR3 is 14 residues long. V lost 6 bases to trimming and J lost 0 bases, with 8 bases between them. CDR3 sequence reads: CAIRESATNEKLFF. The CDR3 DNA reads TGTGCCATCAGGGAGAGTGCAACTAATGAAAAACTGTTTTTT.

The rearrangement uses TRBV9 and TRBJ2-2; D is ambiguous. Per germline, CDR1 SGDLS and CDR2 YYNGEE. V shed 4 bases and J shed 2 bases, with 6 bases lying between them. The CDR3 runs 13 residues. As DNA, the CDR3 is TGTGCCAGCAGCACTCTAAACACCGGGGAGCTGTTTTTT. It encodes CASSTLNTGELFF.

The table lists this clone with a count of one. This rearrangement joins TRBV7-2 to TRBJ2-3; D is undetermined. The V gene's germline CDR1 is SGHTA and CDR2 FQGNSA. This CDR3 comprises 13 residues. Trimming removed 0 bases at V and 5 bases at J, with 6 bases between. The CDR3 is CASSLAIRDTQYF. The CDR3 DNA reads as TGTGCCAGCAGCTTAGCGATTCGAGATACGCAGTATTTT. The full variable domain, in which reference TRBV7-2 and TRBJ2-3 provide the parts outside the CDR3, is GAGVSQSPSNKVTEKGKDVELRCDPISGHTALYWYRQSLGQGLEFLIYFQGNSAPDKSGLPSDRFSAERTGGSVSTLTIQRTQQEDSAVYLCASSLAIRDTQYFGPGTRLTVL.

The gene calls are TRBV5-1 and TRBJ2-7, with D possibly TRBD1 on 6 matching bases. In germline, CDR1 is SGHRS, CDR2 YFSETQ. This CDR3 spans 14 amino acids. Trimming left V 2 bases short and J 2 bases short, with 11 bases between. The chain's CDR3 is CASSFDAGAYEQYF. CDR3 sequence (DNA): TGCGCCAGCAGCTTTGATGCAGGGGCCTACGAGCAGTACTTC.

The chain carries TRBV5-1 and TRBJ2-3, with TRBD1 as a possible D gene (6 bases). Per germline, CDR1 SGHRS and CDR2 YFSETQ. CDR3 length: 15 residues. V was trimmed by 4 bases and J by 4 bases, leaving 16 bases between them. The CDR3 DNA reads as TGCGCCAGCAGCCTTCGGGGACATGGGGCAGATACGCAGTATTTT. Residues: CASSLRGHGADTQYF.

The rearrangement joins TRBV5-1 to TRBJ1-3; D remains unclear. The CDR3 sequence is 15 residues long. Trimming cost V 0 bases and J 4 bases, with 11 bases left between them. From germline, CDR1 is SGHRS and CDR2 YFSETQ. In DNA, the CDR3 is TGCGCCAGCAGCTTGGATGTGGGAAGCGGAAACACCATATATTTT. Translated: CASSLDVGSGNTIYF.

The J gene is TRBJ1-2, the V gene TRBV29-1; a possible D gene is TRBD1 (5 bases). The V gene lost 7 bases and the J gene lost 5 bases, with 17 bases spanning the gap. The length of the CDR3 is 13 residues. CDR1 and CDR2 from the germline V gene are SQVTM and ANQGSEA. As DNA, the CDR3 is TGCAGCGCCCGGCGGAGGGGTGGATATGGCTACACCTTC. It encodes CSARRRGGYGYTF.

The chain couples TRBV7-9 to TRBJ1-3; D might be TRBD1 (6 bases). Looked up from germline, CDR1 is SEHNR and CDR2 is FQNEAQ (reference sequence). Trimming shortened V by 3 bases and J by 0 bases, and 12 bases separated the two germline ends. CDR3 length: 16 amino acids. The CDR3 DNA reads as TGTGCCAGCAGCTTCCGGGACACTAGCTCTGGAAACACCATATATTTT. It codes for CASSFRDTSSGNTIYF.

This rearrangement joins TRBV4-1 to TRBJ1-6; TRBD1 agrees at 12 bases. Germline values: CDR1 MGHRA, CDR2 YSYEKL. Germline trimming cut 10 bases from V and 0 bases from J; bases unmatched to any gene: 22. This CDR3 spans 22 amino acids. The CDR3 region has the DNA TGCGCCACCAGACGGGACAGGGGGCGAAGCTACTTACTCGACTCCTATAATTCACCCCTCCACTTT. It translates to CATRRDRGRSYLLDSYNSPLHF.

This chain joins TRBV6-2 or TRBV6-3 and TRBJ2-1, with D hard to call. The CDR3 runs 12 residues. V was cut by 3 bases and J by 9 bases, with 9 bases left in between. CDR1 and CDR2 from the germline V gene are MNHEY and SVGEGT. The DNA for the CDR3 is TGTGCCAGCAGTTATGCTACCAGTGAGCAGTTCTTC. This sequence encodes CASSYATSEQFF.

Points on this clone: Additional DNA sequences in this sample encode the identical CDR3. This sequence joins TRBV6-5 and TRBJ2-7; D is uncertain. This CDR3 comprises 13 residues. The V end lost 0 bases, the J end lost 3 bases, and 6 bases lay between the germline ends. Germline values: CDR1 MNHEY, CDR2 SVGAGI. The CDR3 DNA sequence: TGTGCCAGCAGTTACTCGAAAGGCTACGAGCAGTACTTC. Translated: CASSYSKGYEQYF.

The chain couples TRBV19 to TRBJ2-3, with 8 nucleotides matching TRBD1. The CDR3 runs 14 residues. Germline assignment: CDR1 LNHDA and CDR2 SQIVND (reference sequence). Trimming cost V 7 bases and J 2 bases; bases outside gene matches: 5. CDR3 sequence (DNA): TGTGCCAGTAAACTGGGACAGGCCACAGATACGCAGTATTTT. Translation gives CASKLGQATDTQYF.

J is TRBJ1-1 and V is TRBV19, with D possibly TRBD1 on 5 matching bases. The V and J ends lost 3 bases and 6 bases respectively, with 11 bases between them. Germline CDR1 and CDR2: LNHDA and SQIVND (reference sequence). CDR3 length equals 13 residues. The CDR3 bases are TGTGCCAGTAGTATTGCCAGGGCTGCTGAAGCTTTCTTT. Translating it yields CASSIARAAEAFF.

J is TRBJ1-4 and V is TRBV3-1 (or the pseudogene TRBV3-2); no reliable D call. The CDR3 runs to 13 residues. Trimming took off 2 bases at V and 5 bases at J, with 6 bases between the two ends. CDR1 LGHDT and CDR2 YNNKEL come from the germline V gene (reference sequence). CDR3: CASSQMVNEKLFF. CDR3 DNA sequence: TGTGCCAGCAGCCAAATGGTAAATGAAAAACTGTTTTTT.

This chain links TRBV7-2 with TRBJ2-1, with D perhaps TRBD2 (7 bases). Trimming took 9 bases from V and 4 from J, leaving 16 bases between them. This CDR3 has 14 residues. The germline gives CDR1 SGHTA, CDR2 FQGNSA. Written as DNA, the CDR3 is TGTGCCAGTGGTCGGGGGGCCCGATACAATGAGCAGTTCTTC. Amino acid sequence: CASGRGARYNEQFF.

This clone was observed a handful of times. V gene TRBV10-1 combines with J gene TRBJ2-7; TRBD1 matches 9 bases. The CDR3 consists of 15 residues. CDR1 is WNHNN and CDR2 is SYGVQD in the germline V gene (reference sequence). V shed 2 bases, J shed 4 bases, and the junction held 6 bases outside the gene matches. CDR3 in DNA: TGCGCCAGCAGTGAGGGGACAGGGCTAGGGTACGAGCAGTACTTC. Translation: CASSEGTGLGYEQYF.

The chain is built from TRBV19 and TRBJ2-7; 7 positions match TRBD1. CDR1 and CDR2 (germline): LNHDA, SQIVND (reference sequence). This CDR3 contains 15 residues. Trimming removed 3 bases from V and 6 bases from J; junction bases left unmatched: 11. CDR3 nucleotide sequence: TGTGCCAGTAGTATGGAACAGGGGACAATTTTCGAGCAGTACTTC. Translated: CASSMEQGTIFEQYF.

The chain carries TRBV5-4 and TRBJ2-7, with 9 nucleotides matching TRBD1. Per germline, CDR1 SGHNT and CDR2 YYREEE (reference sequence). This CDR3 spans 15 amino acids. V shed 4 bases and J 5 bases; nucleotides not matched to a gene: 10. DNA for the CDR3: TGTGCCAGCAGCGCCGACAGGGGGATTTTCCACGAGCAGTACTTC. Translation gives CASSADRGIFHEQYF.

This clone was picked up one time. The chain employs TRBV29-1 and TRBJ1-5; TRBD1 aligns across 11 bases. The CDR3 is made up of 14 amino acids. CDR1 and CDR2 (germline): SQVTM, ANQGSEA. Trimming at V came to 7 bases and at J to 1 base, leaving 3 bases not matched to a gene. CDR3 DNA: TGCAGCGCTCGGACAGGGGGCAGCAATCAGCCCCAGCATTTT. This encodes CSARTGGSNQPQHF.